This TCR beta chain came from a study of cytomegalovirus exposure and HLA in healthy donors. This clone was observed once. Antigen specificity is unknown. Each of the donors was a healthy bone marrow donor. 60 Vbeta and 13 Jbeta primers were used in PCR. Assay used: immunoSEQ multiplex PCR; TCRdb lists only in-frame clones, some missing. This sample has around 200,000 clones, with about 80% found just once. CDR3 length equals 15 residues. Germline loops: CDR1 KGHSH, CDR2 LQKENI. After removal of 4 bases from V and 4 bases from J, the junction contained 5 bases not matched to a gene. Study-level results: The later analysis indicated that the majority of CMV-associated TCR beta chains appeared HLA-restricted. TCR beta V segments were, for the most part, productive about 90% or about 30% of the time in an earlier analysis.

Sequencing was performed on PBMCs. V is TRBV18 and J is TRBJ1-4, with TRBD1 identical over 8 bases. The receptor comes from a woman in her forties in good health and CMV-seronegative. The CDR3 is CASSLRTGSNEKLFF. The CDR3 DNA is TGTGCCAGCTCACTCAGGACAGGGAGTAATGAAAAACTGTTTTTT.